The entry below describes one T cell receptor beta chain. Repertoires were generated with immunoSEQ multiplex PCR, while TCRdb's copy carries only in-frame clones and drops some. The sample carries 45,000 to 55,000 clones, around 90% recorded once. CDR1 MNHEY and CDR2 SVGAGI come from the germline V gene. This CDR3 spans 14 amino acids. Trimming took 6 bases from V and 8 from J, leaving 19 bases between them. The source of the sample is a study of T cell changes during pregnancy in multiple sclerosis. The TCR comes from a female donor with multiple sclerosis, enrolled in a pregnancy study. The input for sequencing was peripheral blood, taken in the first trimester of pregnancy. The chain couples TRBV6-5 to TRBJ1-2; TRBD1 is a possible D gene (5 bases). The CDR3 loop is CASRRGTLGGGYTF. CDR3 nucleotides: TGTGCCAGCAGGCGGGGCACCCTGGGCGGAGGCTACACCTTC.